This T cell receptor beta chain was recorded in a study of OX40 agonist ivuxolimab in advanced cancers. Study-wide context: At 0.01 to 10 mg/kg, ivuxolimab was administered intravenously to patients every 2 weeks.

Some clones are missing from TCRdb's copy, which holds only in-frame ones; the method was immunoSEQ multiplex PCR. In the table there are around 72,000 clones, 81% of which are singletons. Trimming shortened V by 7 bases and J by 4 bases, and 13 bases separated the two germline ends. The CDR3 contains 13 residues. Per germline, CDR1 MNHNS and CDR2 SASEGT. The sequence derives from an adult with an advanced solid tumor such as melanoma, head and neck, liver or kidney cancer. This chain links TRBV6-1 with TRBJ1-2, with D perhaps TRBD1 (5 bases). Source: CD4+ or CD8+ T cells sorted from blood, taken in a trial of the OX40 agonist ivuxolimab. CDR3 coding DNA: TGTGCCAGCACTACGGGGGGTAGCTATGGCTACACCTTC. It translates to CASTTGGSYGYTF.